This TCR beta chain is from a study of beta chain features in type 1 diabetes (dated 2018 in TCRdb). With regard to the full study: Mean age, gender distribution, total cell number and subset yield were not different between patients and healthy donors. A total of around 110,000,000 sorted cells were examined across all samples, and RNA yield correlated strongly with the number of cells per subset. In the study, TCRB repertoires of sorted circulating CD4+ T cell subsets from recently diagnosed type 1 diabetes patients were compared with those of matched healthy donors. Regulatory and stem cell-like memory subsets were isolated from only 8 patients and about 8 healthy donors, whereas naive and central memory subsets came from all 30 or so donors. Overall study results and their limits: Fewer insertions and more nucleotide deletions at VDJ recombination sites were observed in patients with type 1 diabetes, implying thymic rearrangement abnormalities. In all four CD4+ subsets, TCRB CDR3 length was moderately but significantly shorter in type 1 diabetes patients. PCR may preferentially amplify shorter templates, but because patient and control samples were amplified and corrected together, any resulting skew would affect both groups equally. Because cDNA was sequenced instead of genomic DNA, activated cells with high expression could be over-represented, although the groups did not differ in activation or CD3 levels. The naive, central memory and regulatory TCRB repertoires appeared to resemble one another more closely among patients than among healthy donors. Because small numbers of individuals were included in the HLA sub-analyses, any influence of HLA type on TCRB rearrangement was left unresolved.

This clone occurred once. Its antigen is unknown. No much larger clone exists at a distance of one base, and base qualities are not known. The entire isolated RNA was reverse transcribed using the High Capacity cDNA Reverse Transcription Kit, and thus expressed TCRB transcripts were sequenced. Deep immunoSEQ sequencing was applied to naive, central memory and regulatory T cell samples, giving an average of roughly 3.5 million total reads per sample. Sorted cells were lysed in RLT buffer, and RNA was extracted using DNase-treated RNeasy Micro or Mini kits according to cell number. To prevent cross-contamination, each cell subset was processed individually, whereas patient and healthy donor samples were processed jointly. Using the immunoSEQ multiplex PCR, TCRB sequences were amplified from cDNA into 87-bp fragments spanning the CDR3 region. Amplicons were sequenced on the Illumina HiSeq platform. Turning to the authors' computational methods: PCR bias was computationally corrected using synthetic template baselines, reads within Hamming distance 2 were collapsed, and singletons that could not be merged were discarded. Reads were aligned against IMGT to assign V, D and J genes, CDR3 length and insertions or deletions at six rearrangement sites. Within each subset, clonotype counts were normalized to the number of sorted cells before true diversity and Gini coefficients were calculated with the tcR R package. The overlap coefficient, calculated on TCRB nucleotide sequences, was used to measure repertoire sharing. TCRdb holds this immuneACCESS table with in-frame rearrangements only. Some clones are missing; in checked studies, unresolved V genes explain under half, and the rest has no known cause. Clone size and the V and J calls come from that table; the DNA yielded D and trimming. For this sample there are around 340,000 clones; around 9.3% appear just once. Clones ranked in the top ten supply 0.95% to 1.1% of the sample.

The CDR3 contains 15 residues, cysteine and phenylalanine counted. The CDR3 DNA has 45 bases and is translated from base 1. CDR1 is given as MRHNA and CDR2 as SNTAGT, both from the germline V gene. V and J are trimmed by 4 bases and 5 bases, and the gene matches miss 6 bases of the junction. A single peripheral blood draw of 95 to 150 mL on average was collected from each donor into heparinised tubes. A BD FACSAria II was used to sort naive, central memory, regulatory and stem cell-like memory CD4+ T cells with a panel that included CD45RO, CCR7, CD25, CD127, CD95 and CD27. Purity was above 98% for every sorted population. PBMCs were isolated immediately by Lymphoprep density gradient centrifugation and stained directly without culture. Samples were stained and sorted in pairs, with one healthy donor and one patient per experiment, so that batch effects were minimized.

The TCR comes from a young man with type 1 diabetes. The material sequenced was central memory CD4+ T cells from blood. The V and J segments used are TRBV6-4 and TRBJ2-7; the central 12 bases match TRBD2. The nucleotide sequence reads TGTGCCAGCAGTGTACTAGCGGGGGGCGTCCACGAGCAGTACTTC. Its product reads: CASSVLAGGVHEQYF.